These 9 T cell receptor beta chains were all obtained from the same sample, sequenced in a study of T cell responses to AZD1222 COVID-19 vaccine. The method was immunoSEQ multiplex PCR; TCRdb's version includes in-frame clones alone and lacks a portion of them. Of about 100,000 clones in the sample, roughly 88% were seen once. The sample was peripheral blood, taken on day 0 of AZD1222 vaccination. These receptors all stem from an adult in good health.

The chain has TRBV20-1 and TRBJ2-7; tentative D call: TRBD1 (6 bases). Germline lookup yields CDR1 DFQATT and CDR2 SNEGSKA (reference sequence). The V end was cut by 3 bases, the J end by 3 bases, with 9 bases between. There are 12 residues in the CDR3. CDR3 sequence: CSASGQRYEQYF. The CDR3 region has the DNA TGCAGTGCTAGTGGACAGCGCTACGAGCAGTACTTC.

This clone is a singleton in its sample. The chain combines TRBV5-1 with TRBJ1-3, with 7 bases aligning to TRBD1. The length of the CDR3 is 21 residues. Germline V gene data show CDR1 as SGHRS and CDR2 as YFSETQ. V was clipped by 2 bases and J by 2 bases; unmatched bases: 22. The CDR3 nucleotides are TGCGCCAGCAGCTTAGCGTCGGGACAGACCGCATCAATTATTCCTGGAAACACCATATATTTT. Translated: CASSLASGQTASIIPGNTIYF.

The chain combines TRBV19 with TRBJ1-1, with D unclear. The CDR3 is 15 residues long. The germline V gene has CDR1 LNHDA and CDR2 SQIVND (reference sequence). Trimming stripped 6 bases from V and 2 bases from J, with 16 bases between. The CDR3 sequence is CASSMGPVANTEAFF. CDR3 sequence (DNA): TGTGCCAGTAGCATGGGTCCAGTGGCAAACACTGAAGCTTTCTTT.

The J gene is TRBJ2-5, the V gene TRBV3-1 (or the pseudogene TRBV3-2); D remains unclear. Trimming took off 4 bases at V and 1 base at J, with 4 bases between the two ends. The CDR3 runs to 12 residues. The V gene's germline CDR1 is LGHDT and CDR2 YNNKEL (reference sequence). The chain's CDR3 is CASSLSQETQYF. In DNA, the CDR3 is TGTGCCAGCAGCCTGTCCCAAGAGACCCAGTACTTC.

The genes are TRBV30 and TRBJ2-7, with D perhaps TRBD1 or TRBD2 (6 bases each). The germline gives CDR1 GTSNPN, CDR2 SVGIG (reference sequence). The V end was cut by 4 bases, the J end by 5 bases, with 15 bases between. The CDR3 loop spans 13 amino acids. The chain's CDR3 is CAWIPPGADEQYF. In DNA form, the CDR3 reads TGTGCCTGGATACCCCCGGGGGCGGACGAGCAGTACTTC.

This chain links TRBV19 with TRBJ1-3, with D hard to call. The CDR3 consists of 14 residues. Germline CDR1 LNHDA, CDR2 SQIVND (reference sequence). Trimming cost V 7 bases and J 0 bases, with 10 bases left between them. The CDR3 DNA is TGTGCCAGTACCGAGAGGAGCTCTGGAAACACCATATATTTT. Translated: CASTERSSGNTIYF.

V usage is TRBV6-5 and J usage is TRBJ1-1, with a tentative D call TRBD1 (5 bases). Germline V gives CDR1 MNHEY, CDR2 SVGAGI. V dropped 6 bases and J dropped 0 bases, with 14 bases sitting between them. The CDR3 totals 15 residues. The CDR3 reads CASSPLIGVNTEAFF. CDR3 nucleotides: TGTGCCAGCAGCCCCTTGATAGGGGTGAACACTGAAGCTTTCTTT.

The rearrangement links TRBV9 to TRBJ1-3; TRBD1 is a possible D gene (5 bases). CDR1 is SGDLS, CDR2 YYNGEE, per germline. Trimming removed 6 bases from V and 0 bases from J, with 16 bases in between. The CDR3 sequence is 16 residues long. Here the CDR3 DNA reads TGTGCCAGCACTCTGGGGGACTCAGGCTCTGGAAACACCATATATTTT. The encoded protein is CASTLGDSGSGNTIYF.

The rearrangement links TRBV7-8 to TRBJ1-1; 7 bases match TRBD1. The CDR3 has 13 amino acids. The trim removed 2 bases at V and 5 bases at J, leaving 2 bases unmatched. The V gene's germline CDR1 is SGHVS and CDR2 FQNEAQ. For the CDR3, the DNA is TGTGCCAGCAGCTTAATGGGACAGACTGAAGCTTTCTTT. This gives the protein CASSLMGQTEAFF.